This entry concerns a single T cell receptor beta chain. Clones were read by immunoSEQ multiplex PCR, and TCRdb kept only the in-frame ones, dropping some. Among 2 million to 2.5 million clones listed, about 92% were seen once. The data were obtained in a study of shared clonotypes between healthy human individuals. CDR3 length: 15 amino acids. The V and J ends lost 6 bases and 0 bases respectively, with 13 bases between them. The germline V gene has CDR1 SGHRS and CDR2 YFSETQ. Positive CCR7 selection of CD45RO-negative cells yielded the naive CD8 cells, and terminally differentiated effector memory CD45RA+ cells were excluded.

The sample was naive CD8+ T cells from PBMCs. V is TRBV5-1 and J is TRBJ2-1; D is unclear. The clonotype was recovered from a man younger than 35 in good health. Some clones in this sample may be carry-over from other donors' samples. CDR3 coding DNA: TGCGCCAGCACCGCGAAGGGAAGCTCCTACAATGAGCAGTTCTTC. Translating it yields CASTAKGSSYNEQFF.